A single sample is the source of the 30 T cell receptor beta chains below, sequenced in a study of cytotoxic CD8 clonotypes in ibrutinib-treated CLL. Sequencing was performed with immunoSEQ multiplex PCR; in TCRdb, only in-frame clones are kept and a portion is missing. The sample includes about 70,000 clones, over 75% of them seen just once. Sequencing used PBMCs, obtained after 12 months of ibrutinib treatment. The origin of the receptors is a human donor with chronic lymphocytic leukemia.

The chain combines TRBV18 with TRBJ2-1; D is perhaps TRBD2 (6 bases). Trimming pared 0 bases from V and 9 bases from J, leaving 15 bases between. CDR1 and CDR2 from the germline V gene are KGHSH and LQKENI. This CDR3 comprises 15 residues. CDR3 in amino acids: CASSPPVGEEFEQFF. In nucleotides, the CDR3 is TGTGCCAGCTCACCACCGGTAGGGGAGGAATTTGAGCAGTTCTTC.

V is TRBV19 and J is TRBJ2-1; TRBD1 matches at 8 bases. The CDR3 has 16 residues. Germline V gives CDR1 LNHDA, CDR2 SQIVND (reference sequence). V lost 6 bases, J lost 1 base, and 8 bases stayed unmatched. CDR3 in amino acids: CASSTYDRGSYNEQFF. The CDR3 nucleotides read TGTGCCAGTAGCACCTATGACAGGGGATCCTACAATGAGCAGTTCTTC.

The V and J genes are TRBV4-3 and TRBJ2-1, with 9 positions matching TRBD2. Trimming took 2 bases from V and 2 from J; bases not matched to a gene: 1. This CDR3 contains 15 residues. CDR1 and CDR2 (germline): LGHNA, YSLEER. CDR3 residues: CASSQLAGTYNEQFF. As DNA, the CDR3 is TGCGCCAGCAGCCAACTAGCGGGAACCTACAATGAGCAGTTCTTC.

The genes are TRBV7-9 and TRBJ2-1, with TRBD2 matching 9 bases. Germline-derived CDR1 and CDR2 are SEHNR and FQNEAQ (reference sequence). The CDR3 is made up of 18 amino acids. V was pared by 1 base and J by 2 bases, with 9 bases of the junction left unmatched. As DNA, the CDR3 is TGTGCCAGCAGCTTAGAACGCGGGAGGGCCACCCCCTACAATGAGCAGTTCTTC. Translation: CASSLERGRATPYNEQFF.

CDR3 DNA: TGTGCCAGCAGCGCCCCGGGACAGCCTTCCTACGAGCAGTACTTC. Its translation: CASSAPGQPSYEQYF. This chain joins TRBV7-9 and TRBJ2-7; 7 nucleotides line up with TRBD1. Trimming at V came to 5 bases and at J to 1 base, leaving 8 bases not matched to a gene. Germline V gives CDR1 SEHNR, CDR2 FQNEAQ (reference sequence). The CDR3 extends over 15 amino acids.

This chain links TRBV7-8 with TRBJ2-3, with 7 bases fitting TRBD2. The germline V gene has CDR1 SGHVS and CDR2 FQNEAQ. CDR3 length: 14 residues. Trimming cost V 6 bases and J 3 bases; bases outside gene matches: 6. CDR3 DNA sequence: TGTGCCAGCAGGAAAAGCGGGAATACAGATACGCAGTATTTT. Residues: CASRKSGNTDTQYF.

The chain uses TRBV27 and TRBJ2-1; D is undetermined. The germline CDR1 and CDR2 sequences are MNHEY and SMNVEV (reference sequence). Trimming left V 3 bases short and J 5 bases short, with 8 bases between. The CDR3 runs to 13 residues. As DNA, the CDR3 is TGTGCCAGCAGTTTTCTTGGTGACAATGAGCAGTTCTTC. It yields the protein CASSFLGDNEQFF.

The chain combines TRBV6-5 with TRBJ2-7; 9 nucleotides align to TRBD2. The CDR3 has 16 amino acids. Germline V CDR1 and CDR2: MNHEY, SVGAGI. J was trimmed by 4 bases and V by 0 bases; bases with no gene match: 7. CDR3 DNA: TGTGCCAGCAGTTACTCGCAGCGGGAGGTCGGGTACGAGCAGTACTTC. As protein: CASSYSQREVGYEQYF.

The rearrangement links TRBV7-2 to TRBJ2-5; D unclear. The CDR3 is 14 amino acids. Germline V CDR1 and CDR2: SGHTA, FQGNSA. V lost 0 bases and J lost 3, with 8 bases in between. CDR3 in amino acids: CASSLASVEETQYF. The CDR3 DNA reads as TGTGCCAGCAGCTTAGCGTCAGTTGAAGAGACCCAGTACTTC.

V gene TRBV11-2 combines with J gene TRBJ2-7; D is undetermined. CDR3 size: 13 residues. V was clipped by 5 bases and J by 0 bases, with 8 bases between them. The germline V gene encodes CDR1 SGHAT and CDR2 FQNNGV. This chain's CDR3 is CASSPRSSYEQYF. CDR3 nucleotides: TGTGCCAGCAGCCCCAGGAGCTCCTACGAGCAGTACTTC.

V gene TRBV25-1 combines with J gene TRBJ1-1; D perhaps matches TRBD1 (5 bases). Germline V gene data show CDR1 as MGHDK and CDR2 as SYGVNS. This CDR3 is 12 amino acids long. The germline V and J ends were trimmed by 7 bases and 0 bases, with 6 bases remaining between them. CDR3 amino acids: CASTGLNTEAFF. In DNA, the CDR3 is TGTGCCAGCACAGGGTTGAACACTGAAGCTTTCTTT.

The table lists this clone with a few counts. The chain combines TRBV4-1 with TRBJ2-4; 14 bases map to TRBD2. This CDR3 is built from 19 residues. Unmatched junction bases numbered 4, after V lost 0 bases and J lost 0 bases. Germline assignment: CDR1 MGHRA and CDR2 YSYEKL. The CDR3 DNA follows: TGCGCCAGCAGCCAAGAGGGGACTAGCGGGAGTGTAGCCAAAAACATTCAGTACTTC. Translated: CASSQEGTSGSVAKNIQYF.

The CDR3, as DNA: TGCGCCAGCAGCCTGGGGCCGACGGGGAGCAATCAGCCCCAGCATTTT. Translated, it gives CASSLGPTGSNQPQHF. V and J are TRBV5-1 and TRBJ1-5; possible D gene TRBD1, 5 bases. Germline loops: CDR1 SGHRS, CDR2 YFSETQ. Trimming removed 4 bases from V and 1 base from J, with 15 bases in between. This CDR3 is built from 16 residues.

V gene TRBV5-6 combines with J gene TRBJ2-1; 9 bases agree with TRBD2. J gave up 4 bases and V 4 bases, and 15 bases lay outside the gene matches. The CDR3 contains 18 residues. The germline V gene has CDR1 SGHDT and CDR2 YYEEEE. The CDR3 DNA reads as TGTGCCAGCAGCCCCCAAAGGGGTCTAGCGGGGTCTTACAATGAGCAGTTCTTC. Protein product: CASSPQRGLAGSYNEQFF.

This clone was detected only a few times. This chain joins TRBV19 and TRBJ2-1; 8 positions agree with TRBD2. This CDR3 region has 19 residues. The germline V gene has CDR1 LNHDA and CDR2 SQIVND (reference sequence). Trimming removed 1 base from V and 10 bases from J; junction bases left unmatched: 21. CDR3 bases: TGTGCCAGTAGTATAGGCTCAGGAAATAGTCTACGGGAGGGCCGAGAGCAGTTCTTC. Its protein is CASSIGSGNSLREGREQFF. Looking up the rest from reference TRBV19 and TRBJ2-1 gives the full variable domain: DGGITQSPKYLFRKEGQNVTLSCEQNLNHDAMYWYRQDPGQGLRLIYYSQIVNDFQKGDIAEGYSVSREKKESFPLTVTSAQKNPTAFYLCASSIGSGNSLREGREQFFGPGTRLTVL.

This chain connects TRBV16 to TRBJ2-1, with D possibly called TRBD1 or TRBD2 (5 bases each). This CDR3 is 16 amino acids long. Germline-derived CDR1 and CDR2 are KGHSY and FQNENV. V lost 0 bases and J lost 0, with 9 bases in between. CDR3: CASSQSRGVSYNEQFF. The CDR3, as DNA: TGTGCCAGCAGCCAATCGAGGGGAGTCTCCTACAATGAGCAGTTCTTC.

This chain joins TRBV11-3 and TRBJ2-7; D is undetermined. The CDR3 is made up of 12 amino acids. V gave up 1 base and J gave up 3 bases, with 4 bases separating them. CDR1 and CDR2 (germline): SGHNT, YENEEA. The CDR3 here is CASSLVFYEQYF. DNA of the CDR3: TGTGCCAGCAGCTTAGTTTTCTACGAGCAGTACTTC.

CDR3 bases: TGTGCCAGCAGTGAATCGGCCGGACAAGAGACCCAGTACTTC. Protein: CASSESAGQETQYF. The V and J genes are TRBV6-4 and TRBJ2-5; no clear D. V was cut by 3 bases and J by 2 bases, with 10 bases left in between. The V gene's germline CDR1 is MRHNA and CDR2 SNTAGT. The CDR3 has 14 amino acids.

The V call is TRBV19, the J call TRBJ2-2; TRBD2 agrees at 9 bases. Looked up from germline, CDR1 is LNHDA and CDR2 is SQIVND (reference sequence). With 6 bases clipped from V and 4 bases from J, the junction kept 0 bases outside the gene matches. This CDR3 contains 13 residues. The CDR3: CASRTSGTGELFF. Written as DNA, the CDR3 is TGTGCCAGTAGGACTAGCGGCACCGGGGAGCTGTTTTTT.

V is TRBV11-2 and J is TRBJ1-3; no definite D call. The germline gives CDR1 SGHAT, CDR2 FQNNGV. CDR3 length equals 17 residues. V was trimmed by 3 bases and J by 3 bases, leaving 18 bases between them. The CDR3 nucleotides are TGTGCCAGCAGCTTGAATGGAAGCCCCTTCGGTGGAAACACCATATATTTT. This gives the protein CASSLNGSPFGGNTIYF.

This clone appeared a single time. This chain connects TRBV5-6 to TRBJ2-7; no clear D. CDR3 length equals 11 residues. Between the trimmed V and J ends, which lost 4 bases and 5 bases, there was a span of 7 bases. CDR1 SGHDT and CDR2 YYEEEE come from the germline V gene. CDR3 amino acids: CASSKIHEQYF. The CDR3 DNA follows: TGTGCCAGCAGCAAAATTCACGAGCAGTACTTC.

The chain has TRBV7-3 and TRBJ2-2; D is ambiguous. Per the germline V gene, CDR1 is SGHTA and CDR2 is FQGTGA. This CDR3 is 13 amino acids long. With 1 base removed from V and 5 bases from J, the gap between germline ends came to 5 bases. This chain's CDR3 is CASSLKGTGELFF. The CDR3 nucleotides read TGTGCCAGCAGCTTAAAGGGTACCGGGGAGCTGTTTTTT.

CDR3 DNA: TGTGCCAGCACCGCTAGCGGCTCCTACAATGAGCAGTTCTTC. The encoded protein is CASTASGSYNEQFF. This chain joins TRBV7-6 and TRBJ2-1; 7 bases fit TRBD2. CDR1 and CDR2 from the germline V gene are SGHVS and FNYEAQ. V was clipped by 7 bases and J by 0 bases; unmatched bases: 3. The CDR3 consists of 14 residues.

The chain has TRBV6-1 and TRBJ1-1; D is possibly TRBD1 (5 bases). The CDR3 runs 14 residues. Germline CDR1 MNHNS, CDR2 SASEGT. CDR3 amino acids: CYKTWGVLGGEAFF. CDR3 bases: TGTTATAAAACATGGGGGGTCCTTGGGGGTGAAGCTTTCTTT.

The chain recombines TRBV6-4 with TRBJ2-2; 9 bases map to TRBD1. CDR1 and CDR2 from the germline V gene are MRHNA and SNTAGT. This CDR3 comprises 14 residues. The V segment lost 6 bases and the J segment 6 bases; nucleotides outside the gene matches: 5. The CDR3 DNA reads TGTGCCAGCAGAAAGACAGGGGGATCCGGGGAGCTGTTTTTT. Translation gives CASRKTGGSGELFF.

The CDR3 is CASSSGGTTHTGELFF. The CDR3 DNA sequence: TGCGCCAGCAGCTCTGGTGGGACTACACACACCGGGGAGCTGTTTTTT. V and J are TRBV5-1 and TRBJ2-2; 7 nucleotides match TRBD2. J lost 3 bases, V lost 3 bases, and 8 bases had no gene match. The germline gives CDR1 SGHRS, CDR2 YFSETQ. The length of the CDR3 is 16 residues.

The J gene is TRBJ2-7, the V gene TRBV7-2, with D perhaps matching TRBD1 or TRBD2 (5 bases each). This CDR3 region has 15 residues. Germline V gene data show CDR1 as SGHTA and CDR2 as FQGNSA. Trimming shortened V by 4 bases and J by 1 base, and 14 bases separated the two germline ends. CDR3 loop: CASSSGRSLSYEQYF. The CDR3, as DNA: TGTGCCAGCAGCTCGGGACGGAGCCTTTCCTACGAGCAGTACTTC.

The genes are TRBV14 and TRBJ2-1; D is ambiguous. CDR3 length: 14 residues. The V end was cut by 3 bases, the J end by 0 bases, with 6 bases between. Per germline, CDR1 SGHDN and CDR2 FVKESK. CDR3 amino acids: CASSQASSYNEQFF. CDR3 sequence (DNA): TGTGCCAGCAGCCAGGCAAGCTCCTACAATGAGCAGTTCTTC.

The chain links TRBV27 to TRBJ1-2, with D perhaps matching TRBD1 (5 bases). Germline CDR1 reads MNHEY; CDR2 reads SMNVEV (reference sequence). The CDR3 runs to 14 residues. V lost 0 bases to trimming and J lost 4 bases, with 9 bases between them. The CDR3 sequence is CASSLSGAGYGYTF. Here the CDR3 DNA reads TGTGCCAGCAGTTTATCTGGGGCCGGCTATGGCTACACCTTC.

The rearrangement links TRBV19 to TRBJ2-5, with D possibly matching TRBD1 (5 bases). Trimming took 3 bases from V and 5 from J, leaving 10 bases between them. Per the germline V gene, CDR1 is LNHDA and CDR2 is SQIVND (reference sequence). This CDR3 has 13 amino acids. The CDR3 DNA reads as TGTGCCAGTAGTATGGGGCGTCTGGAGACCCAGTACTTC. This codes for CASSMGRLETQYF. The full variable domain, with the rest looked up from reference TRBV19 and TRBJ2-5, is DGGITQSPKYLFRKEGQNVTLSCEQNLNHDAMYWYRQDPGQGLRLIYYSQIVNDFQKGDIAEGYSVSREKKESFPLTVTSAQKNPTAFYLCASSMGRLETQYFGPGTRLLVL.